This TCR beta chain is from a study of shared T cell receptors in the human thymus (dated by TCRdb to about 2021). Broadly, across the study: The study examined how self-reactive, shared T-cell receptor alpha chains are generated in the human thymus.

Regarding this clone: It lacks a known antigen. No much larger clone is present one base from it, and per-base qualities are unavailable.

Deletion took 3 bases off V and 2 bases off J, with a span of 8 bases between the germline ends. Taken from the germline V gene, the CDR1 and CDR2 loops are SGDLS and YYNGEE. The CDR3 runs 14 residues from the cysteine to the phenylalanine. Solely the CDR3 DNA is kept, with 42 bases framed from the first base. Library preparation was by the immunoSEQ multiplex PCR assay. The immuneACCESS repertoire file appears here via TCRdb, limited to in-frame rearrangements. These files lack a portion of the clones; in checked studies, under half of the deficit traces to unresolved V genes, and the cause of the others is not known. The sample profile shows roughly 660,000 clones; roughly 90% of them were found once. Around 0.0099% of the sample is taken by the ten largest. These records were also assigned to another study, of human thymus T cells. The second study also describes: Donors were immunologically healthy infants undergoing open corrective cardiac surgery for congenital heart defects in Finland. Thymus tissue was obtained as surgical resects removed during corrective cardiac surgery. Both the thymic and the peripheral blood repertoires appeared to show biased V and J gene segment usage. The related research found that thymic TCR repertoires overlapped highly between unrelated individuals. TCR alpha and beta repertoires from about 8 infant thymus samples and four related peripheral blood samples were characterized in the study. The infant donors were roughly 7 to 244 days old, and the cohort included five to seven males and two females. After being mechanically released from the tissue, thymocytes were kept at -70 degrees C in pellets of about 8.5-32 million cells. A QIAsymphony instrument was used to extract genomic DNA from the frozen cell pellets. Using the immunoSEQ multiplex PCR assay, the TCRB and TCRAD loci were amplified from a standardized quantity of quality-controlled genomic DNA. The V(D)J region was spanned by amplicons of a length sufficient to cover the CDR3 and to identify V and J genes. The commercial immunoSEQ service was used to sequence amplicons on an Illumina platform. Corrections for primer bias and sequencing errors followed previously described methods, while TCRAD and TCRB definitions were based on the IMGT database. immunoSEQ Analyzer 3.0 and VDJTools were used for repertoire analysis, which covered basic statistics, V/J segment usage, diversity estimates, rarefaction and pairwise overlap. Diversity was estimated using the Chao1, ChaoE, Efron-Thisted, Shannon and inverse Simpson indices, and was also estimated on datasets down-sampled to the size of the smallest sample. Repertoire overlap used strict matching of CDR3 nucleotide sequence, V gene and J gene, with Jaccard-based multidimensional scaling clustering. On average, thymus samples yielded 810,000 or so unique TCRB clonotypes, whereas blood samples yielded about 84,000.

The chain employs TRBV9 and TRBJ2-2; TRBD1 could be the D gene, as 6 bases match. This clonotype was sampled from a boy less than two years old with a congenital heart defect. Donor details come from another sample of the same person, matched by shared clones. The specimen was thymocytes. The CDR3 corresponds to CASSEGVNTGELFF. In nucleotides, the sequence is TGTGCCAGCAGCGAGGGGGTTAACACCGGGGAGCTGTTTTTT.